The clone carrying this TCR beta chain has a single count. These data are taken from a study of fetal regulatory T cell absence and autoimmunity. The assay was run at survey level. Produced via immunoSEQ multiplex PCR; TCRdb's table is partial and in-frame only. This sample has 45,000 to 50,000 clones, with roughly 83% found just once. There are 15 residues in the CDR3. Germline CDR1 reads MNHEY; CDR2 reads SMNVEV (reference sequence). With 0 bases removed from V and 0 bases from J, the gap between germline ends came to 8 bases. The sequence came from a newborn boy with IPEX syndrome. The rearrangement uses TRBV27 and TRBJ2-5; the D is unclear. Material for sequencing was cord blood. The CDR3 here is CASSLSKYYQETQYF. CDR3 DNA sequence: TGTGCCAGCAGTTTATCGAAGTACTACCAAGAGACCCAGTACTTC.